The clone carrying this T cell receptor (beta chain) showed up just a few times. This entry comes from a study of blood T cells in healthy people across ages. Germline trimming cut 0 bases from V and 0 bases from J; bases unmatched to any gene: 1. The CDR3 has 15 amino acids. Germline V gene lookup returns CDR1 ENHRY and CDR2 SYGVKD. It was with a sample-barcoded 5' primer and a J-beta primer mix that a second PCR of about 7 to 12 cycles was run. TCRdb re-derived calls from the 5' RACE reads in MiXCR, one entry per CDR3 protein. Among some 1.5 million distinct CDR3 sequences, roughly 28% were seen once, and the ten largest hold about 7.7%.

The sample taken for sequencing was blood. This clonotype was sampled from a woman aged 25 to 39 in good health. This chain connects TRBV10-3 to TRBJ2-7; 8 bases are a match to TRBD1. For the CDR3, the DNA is TGTGCCATCAGTGAGTCGGACAGGGACTCCTACGAGCAGTACTTC. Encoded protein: CAISESDRDSYEQYF.